The clone carrying this T cell receptor (beta chain) turned up a few times. Antigen unknown. Naive CD8 T cells were FACS-sorted by CD8+CD4-CCR7+CD45RA+ markers. Generation of bulk TCR libraries relied on previously described methods and listed TCR primers. TCRdb re-called the PCR reads with MiXCR, one entry per CDR3 protein. The repertoire consists of tens of thousands of distinct CDR3 sequences, with around 34% occurring once and the leading ten covering 3.8%. The CDR3 runs 17 residues. The J segment lost 2 bases and the V segment lost 7 bases, leaving 11 bases of the junction unmatched. The germline gives CDR1 SNHLY, CDR2 FYNNEI. This entry comes from a study of molecular identifiers for immune sequencing clone quantification. Regarding the study as a whole: In naive cells, clones above 20 RNA copies held under 1% of molecules, whereas in effector cells they held over 99%. One cell's worth of spiked Jurkat TCR RNA was reportedly detectable among about a million naive cells.

The sequenced sample consisted of naive CD8+ T cells from blood, with Jurkat cell RNA spiked in. Sample subset: FACS-sorted CD8+CD4-CCR7+CD45RA+ naive T cells. This sequence joins TRBV2 and TRBJ1-5; the match to TRBD1 covers 10 bases. This clonotype was sampled from a human donor in good health. Some libraries in this study had Jurkat cell RNA spiked in. Here the CDR3 DNA reads TGTGCCAGCACTCGGACAGGGGGAGGTGGTGGCAATCAGCCCCAGCATTTT. This codes for CASTRTGGGGGNQPQHF.